This T cell receptor (beta chain) was captured by sequencing in a study of post-analysis software for immune sequencing data (dated by TCRdb to between 2014 and 2017). For the study in its entirety: The recorded disease courses included relapsing-remitting, secondary progressive and progressive-relapsing multiple sclerosis, and some patients had no subtype annotation. Patient repertoires were compared against about a dozen previously published healthy control repertoires from donors aged 6 to 25 years. A subset of samples was prepared in parallel using single-end sample barcoding, then pooled and co-amplified after Illumina adapter ligation.

The investigation overall reported the following: Normalized Chao1 diversity was significantly lower in multiple sclerosis patients than controls, suggesting substantial peripheral T-cell clonal expansion. The multiple sclerosis patient group was slightly younger than the control group. Direct clustering with F measure showed strong co-clustering of samples prepared in the same batch, prompting a batch-effect correction.

This clonotype was found many times. The clone's antigen remains unknown. Base qualities are missing; no much larger clone stands one base away. TCR beta repertoires were profiled from peripheral blood of roughly 13 young patients with multiple sclerosis to demonstrate the VDJtools post-analysis software. Multiple sclerosis patients were children and adolescents aged about 6 to 17 years. Libraries were made using PCR. The sequencing machine was an Illumina HiSeq 2500. To reduce PCR and sequencing biases, unique molecular identifiers were built into the TCR beta cDNA libraries. Every 1 to 10 million input T cells yielded roughly 500,000 cDNA molecules, meaning each molecule approximated one T cell. Patient libraries were prepared and sequenced with the same protocol used for the earlier healthy control dataset. Samples belonging to the same batch were prepared together, multiplexed and sequenced on a shared HiSeq lane. The published analysis was carried out like this. Raw barcoded reads were processed with MIGEC, discarding single-read molecular identifier groups before consensus assembly and CDR3 extraction. VDJtools was used for post-analysis of the clonotype tables, with diversity normalized by down-sampling every dataset to the smallest sample size. To correct batch-related cross-sample contamination, repertoire overlap clustering matched CDR3 amino acid sequences but not nucleotide sequences. The public reads were run again by TCRdb, first through fastp at Q25 and then through MiXCR, and only productive beta chains were kept. For every CDR3 protein sequence, its rows merge into one entry that carries the most common genes and DNA. The V and J calls come from TCRdb's annotation, not from the publication. The sample table shows about 540,000 distinct CDR3 sequences, and 34% are seen once. The top ten clonotypes cover around 5.9% of the sample.

The receptor was isolated from a girl between 2 and 17 years old with multiple sclerosis. Sequenced material: blood.

The sequenced DNA is TGCAGCGTTCCCGGGACAGGGGACATAACCTATGGCTACACCTTC. Translation gives CSVPGTGDITYGYTF. The rearranged segments are TRBV29-1 and TRBJ1-2; 10 of the junction bases match TRBD1. V and J are trimmed by 5 bases and 4 bases, and the gene matches miss 10 bases of the junction. CDR1 is given as SQVTM and CDR2 as ANQGSEA, both from the germline V gene. Including the terminal cysteine and phenylalanine, the CDR3 comprises 15 residues. Just the 45-base CDR3 DNA is kept, in frame starting at base 1. When the CDR3 is completed using the reference TRBV29-1 and TRBJ1-2 genes on either side, the full variable domain is SAVISQKPSRDICQRGTSLTIQCQVDSQVTMMFWYRQQPGQSLTLIATANQGSEATYESGFVIDKFPISRPNLTFSTLTVSNMSPEDSSIYLCSVPGTGDITYGYTFGSGTRLTVV.